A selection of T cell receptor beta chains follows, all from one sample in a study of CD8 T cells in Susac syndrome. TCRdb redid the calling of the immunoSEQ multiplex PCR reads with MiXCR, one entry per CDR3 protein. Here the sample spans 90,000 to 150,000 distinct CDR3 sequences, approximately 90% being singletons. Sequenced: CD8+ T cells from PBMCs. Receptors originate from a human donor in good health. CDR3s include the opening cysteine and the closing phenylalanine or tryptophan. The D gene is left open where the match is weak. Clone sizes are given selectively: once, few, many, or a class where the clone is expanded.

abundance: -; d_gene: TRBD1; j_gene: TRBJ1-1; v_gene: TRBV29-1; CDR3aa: CSVEDGTGGTEAFF; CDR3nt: TGCAGCGTTGAAGATGGGACAGGGGGAACTGAAGCTTTCTTT
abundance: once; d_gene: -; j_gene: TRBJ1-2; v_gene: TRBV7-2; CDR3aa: CASTNRGDYGYTF; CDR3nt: TGTGCCAGCACCAATCGGGGGGACTATGGCTACACCTTC
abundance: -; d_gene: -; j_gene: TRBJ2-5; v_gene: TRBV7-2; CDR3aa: CASSLTRGETQYF; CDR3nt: TGTGCCAGCAGCTTAACACGAGGAGAGACCCAGTACTTC
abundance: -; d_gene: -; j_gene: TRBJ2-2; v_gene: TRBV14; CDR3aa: CASSRTYGVELFF; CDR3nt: TGTGCCAGCAGCCGCACCTATGGCGTAGAGCTGTTTTTT
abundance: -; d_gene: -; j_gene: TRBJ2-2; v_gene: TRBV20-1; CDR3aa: CSAKNQGEAGELFF; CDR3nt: TGCAGTGCTAAGAACCAGGGGGAGGCCGGGGAGCTGTTTTTT
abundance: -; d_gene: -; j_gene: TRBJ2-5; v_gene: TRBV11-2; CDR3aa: CASTQSETQYF; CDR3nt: TGTGCCAGCACCCAAAGCGAGACCCAGTACTTC
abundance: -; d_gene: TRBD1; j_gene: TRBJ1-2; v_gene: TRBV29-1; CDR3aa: CSVVQGAKGYTF; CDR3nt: TGCAGCGTGGTACAGGGGGCGAAGGGCTACACCTTC
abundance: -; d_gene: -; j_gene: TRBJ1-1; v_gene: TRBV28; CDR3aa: CASSGPPENTEAFF; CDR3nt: TGTGCCAGCAGTGGCCCACCGGAGAACACTGAAGCTTTCTTT
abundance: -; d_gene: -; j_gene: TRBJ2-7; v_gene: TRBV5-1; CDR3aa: CASSLDRGGGYEQYF; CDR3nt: TGCGCCAGCAGCTTGGACAGAGGGGGAGGCTACGAGCAGTACTTC
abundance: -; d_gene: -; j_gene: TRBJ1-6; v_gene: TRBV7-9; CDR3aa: CASSESRDSPLHF; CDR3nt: TGTGCCAGCAGCGAGTCCAGGGATTCACCCCTCCACTTT
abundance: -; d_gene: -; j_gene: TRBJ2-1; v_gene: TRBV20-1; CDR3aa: CSARDLPRTYSYNEQFF; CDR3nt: TGCAGTGCTAGAGATTTACCCCGCACTTACTCCTACAATGAGCAGTTCTTC
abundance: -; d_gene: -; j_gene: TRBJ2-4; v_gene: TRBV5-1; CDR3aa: CASSLDAPAKNIQYF; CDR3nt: TGCGCCAGCAGCTTGGACGCACCAGCCAAAAACATTCAGTACTTC
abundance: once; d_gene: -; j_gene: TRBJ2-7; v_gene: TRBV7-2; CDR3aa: CASSLSGPYEQYF; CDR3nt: TGTGCCAGCAGCTTAAGCGGGCCCTACGAGCAGTACTTC
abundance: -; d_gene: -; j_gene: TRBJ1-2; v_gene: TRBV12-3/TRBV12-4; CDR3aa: CASSRHRVHTF; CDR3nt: TGTGCCAGCAGTCGACACCGGGTACACACCTTC
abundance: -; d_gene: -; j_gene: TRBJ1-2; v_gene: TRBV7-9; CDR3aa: CASKGTVGYTF; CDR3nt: TGTGCCAGCAAAGGGACGGTTGGCTACACCTTC
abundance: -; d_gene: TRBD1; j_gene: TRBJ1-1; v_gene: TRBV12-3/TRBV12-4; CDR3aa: CASSSDRVTEAFF; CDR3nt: TGTGCCAGCAGTTCGGACAGGGTCACTGAAGCTTTCTTT
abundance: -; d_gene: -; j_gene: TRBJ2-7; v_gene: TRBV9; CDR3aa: CASSVDPGTYEQYF; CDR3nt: TGTGCCAGCAGCGTAGACCCGGGGACCTACGAGCAGTACTTC
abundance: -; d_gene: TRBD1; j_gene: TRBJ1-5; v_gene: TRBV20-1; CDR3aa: CSARDSDRGEQPQHF; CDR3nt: TGCAGTGCTAGAGACAGCGACAGGGGGGAACAGCCCCAGCATTTT
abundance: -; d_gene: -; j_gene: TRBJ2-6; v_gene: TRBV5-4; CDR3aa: CASSRQGSGANVLTF; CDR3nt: TGTGCCAGCAGCAGGCAGGGCTCCGGGGCCAACGTCCTGACTTTC
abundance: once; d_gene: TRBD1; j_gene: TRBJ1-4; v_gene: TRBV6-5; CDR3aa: CASSYSGQGYEKLFF; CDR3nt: TGTGCCAGCAGTTACTCTGGACAGGGGTATGAAAAACTGTTTTTT
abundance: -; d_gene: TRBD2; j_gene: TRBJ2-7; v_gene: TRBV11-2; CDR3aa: CASSLDRASGTYEQYF; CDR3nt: TGTGCCAGCAGCTTAGATAGGGCTAGCGGTACCTACGAGCAGTACTTC
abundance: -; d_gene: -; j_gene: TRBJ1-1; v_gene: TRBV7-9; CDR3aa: CASSHGELMNTEAFF; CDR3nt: TGTGCCAGCAGCCACGGGGAACTAATGAACACTGAAGCTTTCTTT
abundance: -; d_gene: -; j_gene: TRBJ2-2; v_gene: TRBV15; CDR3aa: CATTPRRANTGELFF; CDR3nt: TGTGCCACCACCCCGAGGAGGGCGAACACCGGGGAGCTGTTTTTT
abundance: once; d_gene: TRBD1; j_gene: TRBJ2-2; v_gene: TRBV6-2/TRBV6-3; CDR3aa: CASGTGLSAGELFF; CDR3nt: TGTGCCAGCGGGACAGGCTTATCAGCCGGGGAGCTGTTTTTT
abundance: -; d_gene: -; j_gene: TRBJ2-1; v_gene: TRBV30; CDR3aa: CAWSVGLPQMHEQFF; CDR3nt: TGTGCCTGGAGTGTTGGGCTACCCCAAATGCACGAGCAGTTCTTC
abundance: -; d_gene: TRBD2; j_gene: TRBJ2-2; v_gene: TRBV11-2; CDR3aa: CASTQGLAGVTGELFF; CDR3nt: TGTGCCAGCACCCAGGGACTAGCGGGAGTTACCGGGGAGCTGTTTTTT
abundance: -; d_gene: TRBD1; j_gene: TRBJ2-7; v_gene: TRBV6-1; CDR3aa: CASIAGTGPYEQYF; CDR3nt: TGTGCCAGCATAGCCGGGACAGGGCCCTACGAGCAGTACTTC
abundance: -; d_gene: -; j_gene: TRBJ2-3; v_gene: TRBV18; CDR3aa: CASSRERGVKTDTQYF; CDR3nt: TGTGCCAGCTCACGCGAACGGGGCGTGAAAACAGATACGCAGTATTTT
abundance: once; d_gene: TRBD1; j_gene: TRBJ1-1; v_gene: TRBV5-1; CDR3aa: CASSSSTGRTEAFF; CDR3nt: TGCGCCAGCAGCTCGTCGACAGGGAGAACTGAAGCTTTCTTT
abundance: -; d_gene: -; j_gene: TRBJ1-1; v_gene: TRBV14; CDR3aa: CASSRMTANTEAFF; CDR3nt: TGTGCCAGCAGCCGGATGACAGCGAACACTGAAGCTTTCTTT
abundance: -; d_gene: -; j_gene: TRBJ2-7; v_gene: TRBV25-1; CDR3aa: CASSPTGIINYEQYF; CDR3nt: TGTGCCAGCAGTCCTACAGGAATAATCAACTACGAGCAGTACTTC
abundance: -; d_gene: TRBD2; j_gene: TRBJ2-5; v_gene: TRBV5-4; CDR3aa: CASSSPGLAGDVQETQYF; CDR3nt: TGTGCCAGCAGCTCCCCGGGGCTAGCGGGAGACGTCCAAGAGACCCAGTACTTC
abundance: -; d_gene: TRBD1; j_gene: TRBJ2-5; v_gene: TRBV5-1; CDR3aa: CASSLGQERIRETQYF; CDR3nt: TGCGCCAGCAGCCTGGGACAGGAGAGGATTAGAGAGACCCAGTACTTC
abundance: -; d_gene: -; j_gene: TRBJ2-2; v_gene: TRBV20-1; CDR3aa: CSARYVGRTGELFF; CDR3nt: TGCAGTGCTAGATATGTGGGGAGGACCGGGGAGCTGTTTTTT
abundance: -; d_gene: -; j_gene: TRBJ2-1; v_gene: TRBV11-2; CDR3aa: CASRDLKAGKNEQFF; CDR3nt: TGTGCCAGCAGGGATCTGAAGGCAGGGAAAAATGAGCAGTTCTTC
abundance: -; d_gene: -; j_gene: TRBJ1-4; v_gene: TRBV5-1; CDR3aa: CASSSAGSTNEKLFF; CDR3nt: TGCGCCAGCAGCTCTGCGGGTTCAACTAATGAAAAACTGTTTTTT
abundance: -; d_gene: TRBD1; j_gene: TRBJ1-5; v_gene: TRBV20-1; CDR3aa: CSAGRTGGDLNQPQHF; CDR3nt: TGCAGTGCCGGACGAACAGGGGGGGACTTGAATCAGCCCCAGCATTTT
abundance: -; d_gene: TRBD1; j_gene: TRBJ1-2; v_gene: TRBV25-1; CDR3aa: CASSARDRGPYGYTF; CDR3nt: TGTGCCAGCAGTGCCCGGGACAGGGGGCCATATGGCTACACCTTC
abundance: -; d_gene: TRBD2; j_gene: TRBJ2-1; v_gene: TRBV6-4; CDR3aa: CASSWASGGYNEQFF; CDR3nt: TGTGCCAGCAGTTGGGCTAGCGGGGGCTACAATGAGCAGTTCTTC
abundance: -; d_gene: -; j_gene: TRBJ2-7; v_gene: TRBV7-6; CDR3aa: CASSSREGAEQYF; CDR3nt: TGTGCCAGCAGCTCCAGAGAAGGGGCCGAGCAGTACTTC
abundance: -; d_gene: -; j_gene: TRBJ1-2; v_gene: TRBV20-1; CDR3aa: CSALTGVANYGYTF; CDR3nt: TGCAGTGCGTTAACAGGAGTGGCTAACTATGGCTACACCTTC
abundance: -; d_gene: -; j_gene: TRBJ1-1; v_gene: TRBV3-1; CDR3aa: CASSQEDTEAFF; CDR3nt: TGTGCCAGCAGCCAAGAGGACACTGAAGCTTTCTTT
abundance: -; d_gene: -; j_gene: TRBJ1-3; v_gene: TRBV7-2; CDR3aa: CASSLVSGTNTIYF; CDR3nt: TGTGCCAGCAGCTTAGTGTCCGGCACGAACACCATATATTTT
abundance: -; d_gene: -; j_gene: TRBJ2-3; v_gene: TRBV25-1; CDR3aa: CASSEPVPAGTQYF; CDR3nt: TGTGCCAGCAGTGAACCCGTTCCTGCAGGTACGCAGTATTTT
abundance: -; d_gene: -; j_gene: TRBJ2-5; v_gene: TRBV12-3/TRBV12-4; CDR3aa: CASSFGIPTGETQYF; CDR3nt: TGTGCCAGCAGTTTTGGGATCCCGACGGGGGAGACCCAGTACTTC
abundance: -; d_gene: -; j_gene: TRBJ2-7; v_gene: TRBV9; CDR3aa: CASSRPGYEQYF; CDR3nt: TGTGCCAGCAGTCGTCCAGGGTACGAGCAGTACTTC
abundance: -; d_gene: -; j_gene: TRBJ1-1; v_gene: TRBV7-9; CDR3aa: CASSVRIMNTEAFF; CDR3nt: TGTGCCAGCAGCGTCAGGATCATGAACACTGAAGCTTTCTTT
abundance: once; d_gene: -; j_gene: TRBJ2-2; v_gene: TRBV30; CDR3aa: CAWKVHSGSTGELFF; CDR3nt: TGTGCCTGGAAGGTACACTCCGGGAGCACCGGGGAGCTGTTTTTT
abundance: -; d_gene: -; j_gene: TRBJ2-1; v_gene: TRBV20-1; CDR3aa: CSARSYGGDYNEQFF; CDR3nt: TGCAGTGCTAGATCCTACGGGGGAGATTACAATGAGCAGTTCTTC
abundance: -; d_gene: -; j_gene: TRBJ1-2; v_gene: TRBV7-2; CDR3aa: CASSLAAPFAVYGYTF; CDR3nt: TGTGCCAGCAGCTTAGCGGCCCCGTTTGCCGTCTATGGCTACACCTTC
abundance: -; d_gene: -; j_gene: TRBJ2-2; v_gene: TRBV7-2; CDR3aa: CASSPDLIAGELFF; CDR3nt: TGTGCCAGCAGCCCGGACTTGATCGCCGGGGAGCTGTTTTTT
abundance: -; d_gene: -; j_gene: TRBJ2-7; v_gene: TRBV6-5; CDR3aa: CASSYPLGASYEQYF; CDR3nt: TGTGCCAGCAGTTACCCCCTAGGAGCGTCCTACGAGCAGTACTTC
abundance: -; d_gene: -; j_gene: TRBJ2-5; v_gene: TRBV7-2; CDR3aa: CASSSYNPSLLETQYF; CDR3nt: TGTGCCAGCAGCTCCTACAACCCTTCGCTTCTAGAGACCCAGTACTTC
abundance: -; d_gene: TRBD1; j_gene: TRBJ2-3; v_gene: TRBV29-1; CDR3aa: CSVDRQGVFDTQYF; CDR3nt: TGCAGCGTTGATCGGCAGGGGGTATTCGATACGCAGTATTTT
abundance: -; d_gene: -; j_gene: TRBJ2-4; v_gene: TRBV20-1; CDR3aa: CSVLIGGRAKNIQYF; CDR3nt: TGCAGTGTCTTAATCGGGGGGCGAGCCAAAAACATTCAGTACTTC